This T cell receptor beta chain originates from a study of blood T cell repertoires in COVID-19. At the level of the study: The samples span acute and convalescent COVID-19 from the United States, Italy and Spain. PBMCs, B-cell-depleted T cells, or T cells were the source of the cDNA or gDNA that made up the material.

Germline values: CDR1 SGHNT, CDR2 YYREEE (reference sequence). The CDR3 loop spans 13 amino acids. The trim removed 7 bases at V and 4 bases at J, leaving 7 bases unmatched. Original processing notes: For nucleated cells, counts were estimated from reference gene primer amplification. Profiled with immunoSEQ multiplex PCR; TCRdb holds only in-frame clones, not every one. For V, J and clone size, that table is used; D and trimming come from the DNA. The table includes around 130,000 clones, around 77% detected once. This clonotype originated in a human donor in a cohort sampled during active COVID-19. This chain links TRBV5-4 with TRBJ1-2, with 7 nucleotides matching TRBD1. The sequenced material came from peripheral blood. Here the CDR3 DNA reads TGTGCCAGCCCTGGGGACAGCACCTATGGCTACACCTTC. Its translation is CASPGDSTYGYTF.